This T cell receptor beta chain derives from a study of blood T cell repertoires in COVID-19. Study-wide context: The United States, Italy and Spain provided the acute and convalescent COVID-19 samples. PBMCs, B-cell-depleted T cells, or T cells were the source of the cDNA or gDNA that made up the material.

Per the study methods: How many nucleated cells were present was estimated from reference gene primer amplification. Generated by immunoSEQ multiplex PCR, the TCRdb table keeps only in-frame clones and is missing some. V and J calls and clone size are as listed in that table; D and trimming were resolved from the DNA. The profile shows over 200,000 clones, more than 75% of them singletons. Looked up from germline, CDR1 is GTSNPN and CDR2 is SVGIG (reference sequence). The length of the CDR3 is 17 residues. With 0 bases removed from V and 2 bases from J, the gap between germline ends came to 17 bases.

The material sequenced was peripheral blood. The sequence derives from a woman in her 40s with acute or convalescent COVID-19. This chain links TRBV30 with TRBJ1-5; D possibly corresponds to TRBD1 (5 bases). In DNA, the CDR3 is TGTGCCTGGAGTGTACGTCCGGGCTCGGGGGGCAATCAGCCCCAGCATTTT. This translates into CAWSVRPGSGGNQPQHF. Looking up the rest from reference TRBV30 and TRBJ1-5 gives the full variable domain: SQTIHQWPATLVQPVGSPLSLECTVEGTSNPNLYWYRQAAGRGLQLLFYSVGIGQISSEVPQNLSASRPQDRQFILSSKKLLLSDSGFYLCAWSVRPGSGGNQPQHFGDGTRLSIL.